These T cell receptor beta chains were read from a single sample in a study of blood T cell repertoires in COVID-19. Generated by immunoSEQ multiplex PCR, the TCRdb table keeps only in-frame clones and is missing some. The sample lists roughly 140,000 clones, 75% to 85% occurring once. Material for sequencing was peripheral blood. The receptors derive from a woman between 45 and 65 years old with acute or convalescent COVID-19. Each CDR3 is given without its conserved first and last residue.

CDR3: ASSTLAGGPSEQF
V: TRBV5-1

CDR3: ASSQELPGGGQGGSTGYT
V: TRBV4-3

CDR3: ATSGLRGGTGELF
V: TRBV24-1

CDR3: ASTQAPDEKLF
V: TRBV2

CDR3: ASSEAGGYNEQF
V: TRBV28

CDR3: ASSFGNSYEQY
V: TRBV5-4

CDR3: ASSTYELGNTIY
V: TRBV7-2

CDR3: ASSGRTGATNEKLF
V: TRBV18

CDR3: ASNPTGGAGETQY
V: TRBV5-1

CDR3: ASSTRQGASTEAF
V: TRBV7-2

CDR3: ASSATAYGYT
V: TRBV6-2/TRBV6-3

CDR3: ASRRYGFEQY
V: TRBV28

CDR3: ASSLGRGTEAF
V: TRBV27

CDR3: AWIGGTPPNEQF
V: TRBV30

CDR3: ASSNGSPSNNYEQY
V: TRBV19

CDR3: ASSLRTRTGQF
V: TRBV9